This TCR beta chain was recorded in a study of T cells in Graves' hyperthyroidism and ophthalmopathy. Amplification of TCR beta CDR3 regions was performed using RNA transcripts as template. The TCR CDR3 was amplified in a first-round RT-PCR using the HTBI primer set. TCRdb ran MiXCR on the multiplex PCR reads and lists one entry per CDR3 protein. This sample has over 500,000 distinct CDR3 sequences; about 15% occur once, and the top ten carry more than 11%. The CDR3 has 15 residues. Germline V CDR1 and CDR2: MDHEN, SYDVKM. Trimming removed 5 bases from V and 3 bases from J; junction bases left unmatched: 8. This clonotype was seen more than once but under ten times.

This TCR came from a woman in her thirties or forties with Graves' hyperthyroidism. Material: blood. This sequence joins TRBV28 and TRBJ2-7, with 9 bases fitting TRBD1. The CDR3 sequence is CASSRPGQGIYEQYF. The CDR3 nucleotides are TGTGCCAGCAGTCGACCGGGACAGGGTATCTACGAGCAGTACTTC.